Below are 32 T cell receptor beta chains sequenced from a single sample in a study of T-cell memory formation after mild COVID-19. TCRdb passed the 5' RACE reads through MiXCR, listing each CDR3 protein once. This sample yields 150,000 or so distinct CDR3 sequences, of which about 14% are seen a single time; 13% to 15% belongs to the top ten. Sequenced: PBMCs or a T cell subset sorted from them (not recorded which). The receptors stem from an adult woman who had mild COVID-19 (a few samples of this study predate the infection). Cell type and time point are not known.

In its sample, this clonotype was seen a few times. This chain's CDR3 is CSASTSSGEQFF. CDR3 nucleotide sequence: TGCAGTGCTAGTACTTCCTCGGGAGAGCAGTTCTTC. This chain joins TRBV20-1 and TRBJ2-1, with a tentative D call TRBD2 (5 bases). Germline CDR1 is DFQATT and CDR2 is SNEGSKA (reference sequence). Trimming cost V 3 bases and J 10 bases, with 13 bases left between them. The CDR3 covers 12 residues.

The chain recombines TRBV3-1 with TRBJ1-1, with D possibly matching TRBD1 (5 bases). Germline-derived CDR1 and CDR2 are LGHDT and YNNKEL (reference sequence). V lost 1 base, J lost 0 bases, and 12 bases lay in between. This CDR3 spans 16 amino acids. In DNA, the CDR3 is TGTGCCAGCAGCCAAGCCACCAAACAGGTGAACACTGAAGCTTTCTTT. It is translated as CASSQATKQVNTEAFF.

The sample holds a few counts of this clonotype. V gene TRBV3-1 combines with J gene TRBJ2-2; 7 bases fit TRBD2. The CDR3 sequence is 15 residues long. Trimming cost V 3 bases and J 1 base; bases outside gene matches: 2. The germline CDR1 and CDR2 sequences are LGHDT and YNNKEL (reference sequence). The CDR3 reads CASSQGLLNTGELFF. The CDR3 DNA sequence: TGTGCCAGCAGCCAGGGACTACTGAACACCGGGGAGCTGTTTTTT.

This clonotype was picked up a small number of times. The chain uses TRBV10-3 and TRBJ2-3; D may correspond to TRBD1 or TRBD2 (5 bases each). The CDR3 loop spans 14 amino acids. Trimming pared 4 bases from V and 2 bases from J, leaving 10 bases between. Germline V gives CDR1 ENHRY, CDR2 SYGVKD. CDR3 coding DNA: TGTGCCATCAGTGCTTGGGGGTTCACAGATACGCAGTATTTT. This encodes CAISAWGFTDTQYF.

This chain links TRBV18 with TRBJ1-6; unclear D gene. Deletions cut 2 bases from V and 0 bases from J, with 8 bases between. Germline V gene sequence: CDR1 KGHSH, CDR2 LQKENI. The CDR3 has 16 amino acids. Here the CDR3 DNA reads TGTGCCAGCTCACCAACGGGAGACTCCTATAATTCACCCCTCCACTTT. Translation gives CASSPTGDSYNSPLHF.

This clonotype has only a few counts. V gene TRBV7-2 combines with J gene TRBJ1-5; 10 nucleotides align to TRBD1. The CDR3 has 16 residues. Trimming removed 5 bases from V and 2 bases from J; junction bases left unmatched: 6. The V gene's germline CDR1 is SGHTA and CDR2 FQGNSA. CDR3 in DNA: TGTGCCAGCAGCACAGGGACAGGGGAGGGCAATCAGCCCCAGCATTTT. It codes for CASSTGTGEGNQPQHF.

V gene TRBV6-2 or TRBV6-3 combines with J gene TRBJ1-2; TRBD1 aligns across 7 bases. Trimming cost V 4 bases and J 5 bases; bases outside gene matches: 4. The V gene's germline CDR1 is MNHEY and CDR2 SVGEGT. There are 13 residues in the CDR3. For the CDR3, the DNA is TGTGCCAGCAGTTTCGGGACAGCATATGGCTACACCTTC. Translation gives CASSFGTAYGYTF.

This clonotype has at least ten counts. V gene TRBV7-3 combines with J gene TRBJ2-3; 9 bases line up with TRBD2. The CDR3 length is 20 residues. Germline V gene sequence: CDR1 SGHTA, CDR2 FQGTGA. Trimming removed 1 base from V and 2 bases from J; junction bases left unmatched: 16. The CDR3 nucleotides read TGTGCCAGCAGCTTAAAGTGGCGGGGGGGCGCCATCCCGCACACAGATACGCAGTATTTT. It codes for CASSLKWRGGAIPHTDTQYF. The full variable domain, with the rest looked up from reference TRBV7-3 and TRBJ2-3, is GAGVSQTPSNKVTEKGKYVELRCDPISGHTALYWYRQSLGQGPEFLIYFQGTGAADDSGLPNDRFFAVRPEGSVSTLKIQRTERGDSAVYLCASSLKWRGGAIPHTDTQYFGPGTRLTVL.

V usage is TRBV6-6 and J usage is TRBJ1-6, with D unclear. Germline CDR1 is MNHNY and CDR2 is SVGAGI (reference sequence). The CDR3 has 16 amino acids. V dropped 0 bases and J dropped 10 bases, with 16 bases sitting between them. DNA of the CDR3: TGTGCCAGCAGTTACTCAACCCCCCGGCAGGACTCACCCCTCCACTTT. This encodes CASSYSTPRQDSPLHF.

A few counts support this clonotype. The chain recombines TRBV5-4 with TRBJ2-3; D might be TRBD2 (6 bases). The ends were cut back, 0 bases at V and 6 bases at J, with 11 bases in the middle. The CDR3 runs to 14 residues. Germline-derived CDR1 and CDR2 are SGHNT and YYREEE (reference sequence). The DNA of the CDR3 is TGTGCCAGCAGCTTGGTCTCGGGGGTGGATACGCAGTATTTT. Protein sequence: CASSLVSGVDTQYF.

V and J are TRBV7-6 and TRBJ2-1, with D uncertain. CDR1 and CDR2 (germline): SGHVS, FNYEAQ. Between the trimmed V and J ends, which lost 1 base and 0 bases, there was a span of 7 bases. CDR3 length: 15 residues. This CDR3 reads CASSLEQHSYNEQFF. The CDR3 DNA reads TGTGCCAGCAGCTTAGAACAGCACTCCTACAATGAGCAGTTCTTC.

In its sample, this clonotype was seen once. Written as DNA, the CDR3 is TGTGCCACCAGTCTGACAGGGTTGTCACCCCTCCACTTT. Residues: CATSLTGLSPLHF. The chain combines TRBV24-1 with TRBJ1-6; 7 bases agree with TRBD1. The germline V gene has CDR1 KGHDR and CDR2 SFDVKD. With V trimmed by 6 bases and J by 10 bases, 5 bases remained unmatched. CDR3 length: 13 amino acids.

This chain uses TRBV5-1 with TRBJ2-7; 7 bases line up with TRBD1. In germline, CDR1 is SGHRS, CDR2 YFSETQ. Germline trimming cut 0 bases from V and 7 bases from J; bases unmatched to any gene: 10. The CDR3 runs 15 residues. For the CDR3, the DNA is TGCGCCAGCAGCTTGGGGGACAGCCCGACGAGTGAGCAGTACTTC. Residues: CASSLGDSPTSEQYF.

The chain has TRBV9 and TRBJ2-5; TRBD2 agrees at 7 bases. This CDR3 contains 16 residues. Germline lookup yields CDR1 SGDLS and CDR2 YYNGEE. The junction had 12 bases not matched to a gene; V was cut back by 3 bases and J by 4 bases. CDR3 amino acids: CASSALAGEVGETQYF. The CDR3 DNA reads TGTGCCAGCAGCGCCTTGGCGGGGGAGGTAGGAGAGACCCAGTACTTC.

V is TRBV19 and J is TRBJ2-1, with TRBD1 as a possible D gene (5 bases). Per germline, CDR1 LNHDA and CDR2 SQIVND (reference sequence). Trimming stripped 7 bases from V and 4 bases from J, with 17 bases between. The CDR3 is 15 residues long. CDR3 nucleotides: TGTGCCAGTACCGCGGACACTGGCGGTTACAATGAGCAGTTCTTC. It specifies CASTADTGGYNEQFF. The whole variable domain, filled in from reference TRBV19 and TRBJ2-1, reads DGGITQSPKYLFRKEGQNVTLSCEQNLNHDAMYWYRQDPGQGLRLIYYSQIVNDFQKGDIAEGYSVSREKKESFPLTVTSAQKNPTAFYLCASTADTGGYNEQFFGPGTRLTVL.

This clonotype was seen only a few times. V usage is TRBV12-3 or TRBV12-4 and J usage is TRBJ2-1, with 7 nucleotides matching TRBD1. The CDR3 loop spans 14 amino acids. With 2 bases clipped from V and 13 bases from J, the junction kept 11 bases outside the gene matches. The CDR3, as DNA: TGTGCCAGCAGTTTACTCCATAAATGGGACAGACAGTTCTTC. It yields the protein CASSLLHKWDRQFF.

The V and J genes are TRBV4-1 and TRBJ2-1; D perhaps matches TRBD2 (6 bases). The V and J ends lost 3 bases and 6 bases respectively, with 15 bases between them. The germline gives CDR1 MGHRA, CDR2 YSYEKL. This CDR3 is 15 amino acids long. CDR3 protein: CASSHGLGGINEQFF. CDR3 DNA sequence: TGCGCCAGCAGCCACGGACTTGGAGGGATCAATGAGCAGTTCTTC.

This clonotype occurred a few times. The chain is built from TRBV25-1 and TRBJ2-5; D is unresolved. The CDR3 extends over 14 amino acids. Trimming left V 1 base short and J 1 base short, with 7 bases between. Looked up from germline, CDR1 is MGHDK and CDR2 is SYGVNS. Here the CDR3 reads CASSEWRSQETQYF. CDR3 nucleotide sequence: TGTGCCAGCAGTGAATGGCGCAGCCAAGAGACCCAGTACTTC. Variable domain in full (rest from reference TRBV25-1 and TRBJ2-5): EADIYQTPRYLVIGTGKKITLECSQTMGHDKMYWYQQDPGMELHLIHYSYGVNSTEKGDLSSESTVSRIRTEHFPLTLESARPSHTSQYLCASSEWRSQETQYFGPGTRLLVL.

This chain links TRBV27 with TRBJ1-1; no clear D. Germline CDR1 and CDR2: MNHEY and SMNVEV (reference sequence). V shed 2 bases and J shed 5 bases, with 18 bases lying between them. This CDR3 is built from 16 residues. The CDR3 loop reads CASSLGSVGVVTEAFF. CDR3 nucleotide sequence: TGTGCCAGCAGTTTAGGGTCGGTTGGAGTGGTGACTGAAGCTTTCTTT.

This clonotype was detected a few times. The genes are TRBV7-8 and TRBJ2-7; 9 bases line up with TRBD2. The CDR3 loop spans 18 amino acids. Trimming cost V 0 bases and J 4 bases; bases outside gene matches: 13. Germline CDR1 and CDR2: SGHVS and FQNEAQ. Here the CDR3 reads CASSLAYRRASGKYEQYF. CDR3 in DNA: TGTGCCAGCAGCTTAGCGTATCGTCGGGCTAGCGGGAAATACGAGCAGTACTTC.

This clonotype was detected ten times or more. This chain joins TRBV7-8 and TRBJ2-1; 10 nucleotides match TRBD1. J gave up 7 bases and V 4 bases, and 4 bases lay outside the gene matches. CDR3 length equals 14 residues. Germline assignment: CDR1 SGHVS and CDR2 FQNEAQ. CDR3 residues: CASSSGTGVNEQFF. DNA of the CDR3: TGTGCCAGCAGCTCGGGGACAGGGGTGAATGAGCAGTTCTTC.

The chain employs TRBV19 and TRBJ1-2; D is undetermined. Germline V gene lookup returns CDR1 LNHDA and CDR2 SQIVND (reference sequence). This CDR3 region has 12 residues. The ends were cut back, 1 base at V and 6 bases at J, with 6 bases in the middle. The CDR3 loop reads CASSIASDGYTF. In nucleotides, the CDR3 is TGTGCCAGTAGTATAGCGAGCGATGGCTACACCTTC.

This clonotype came up many times. The CDR3 DNA sequence: TGTGCCAGCAGTTACGGGGTTACGAGTTTGGGGCAGTACTTC. Residues: CASSYGVTSLGQYF. The chain couples TRBV6-5 to TRBJ2-7; D gene unclear. Per the germline V gene, CDR1 is MNHEY and CDR2 is SVGAGI. Trimming pared 2 bases from V and 9 bases from J, leaving 17 bases between. This CDR3 contains 14 residues.

The CDR3 nucleotides read TGCAGCGGGGATCTGGGACATTGGTCTGAAGCTTTCTTT. This translates into CSGDLGHWSEAFF. This chain uses TRBV29-1 with TRBJ1-1; D is perhaps TRBD1 (6 bases). V gave up 7 bases and J gave up 6 bases, with 18 bases separating them. Looked up from germline, CDR1 is SQVTM and CDR2 is ANQGSEA. The CDR3 loop spans 13 amino acids.

In its sample, this clonotype was seen a few times. V is TRBV23-1 and J is TRBJ1-4; D not resolved. TRBV23-1 belongs to the ORF category, with a function that is uncertain. Between the trimmed V and J ends, which lost 0 bases and 4 bases, there was a span of 9 bases. This CDR3 has 15 residues. CDR3 nucleotides: TGCGCCAGCAGTCAATCGAGGACGGATAATGAAAAACTGTTTTTT. Encoded protein: CASSQSRTDNEKLFF.

The chain recombines TRBV7-9 with TRBJ1-1; possibly TRBD1 for D (5 bases). The V and J ends lost 0 bases and 6 bases respectively, with 8 bases between them. CDR3 size: 13 residues. The germline V gene encodes CDR1 SEHNR and CDR2 FQNEAQ (reference sequence). The CDR3 region is CASSLARGAEAFF. The CDR3, as DNA: TGTGCCAGCAGCTTAGCGAGGGGCGCTGAAGCTTTCTTT.

The chain couples TRBV2 to TRBJ2-3; D may be TRBD2 (5 bases). Deletions cut 6 bases from V and 0 bases from J, with 13 bases between. The CDR3 covers 15 residues. The germline gives CDR1 SNHLY, CDR2 FYNNEI. In DNA form, the CDR3 reads TGTGCCAGCAGCGCCCTCCCGGGGAGCACAGATACGCAGTATTTT. The encoded protein is CASSALPGSTDTQYF.

The CDR3 protein is CASSQDGWYNEQFF. CDR3 nucleotides: TGTGCCAGCAGCCAAGACGGCTGGTACAATGAGCAGTTCTTC. The chain uses TRBV3-1 and TRBJ2-1; D unresolved. The ends were cut back, 0 bases at V and 4 bases at J, with 7 bases in the middle. The CDR3 is 14 residues long. Per germline, CDR1 LGHDT and CDR2 YNNKEL (reference sequence).

Only a few counts were recorded for this clonotype. The CDR3 bases are TGTGCCAGCAGACGGGCCTTGGGGGTCTCACCCCTCCACTTT. This sequence encodes CASRRALGVSPLHF. This chain joins TRBV12-3 or TRBV12-4 and TRBJ1-6; the D gene is possibly TRBD1 (5 bases). The CDR3 has 14 residues. Trimming removed 6 bases at V and 10 bases at J, with 16 bases between.

In its sample, this clonotype was seen a few times. The chain couples TRBV4-1 to TRBJ2-7; no clear D. CDR1 is MGHRA and CDR2 is YSYEKL in the germline V gene. The CDR3 extends over 14 amino acids. The V end lost 0 bases, the J end lost 0 bases, and 6 bases lay between the germline ends. The CDR3 region has the DNA TGCGCCAGCAGCCAAGACACAGACTCCTACGAGCAGTACTTC. Residues: CASSQDTDSYEQYF.

The genes are TRBV30 and TRBJ2-1; TRBD1 matches 7 bases. CDR1 and CDR2 (germline): GTSNPN, SVGIG (reference sequence). This CDR3 comprises 14 residues. The V gene end was trimmed by 5 bases and the J gene end by 5 bases; junction bases not matched to a gene: 9. The CDR3 nucleotides read TGTGCCTGGGTTCGGGACAGCACTCACAATGAGCAGTTCTTC. As protein: CAWVRDSTHNEQFF.

Points on this clonotype: A read error is likely, as this CDR3 ends without the conserved phenylalanine or tryptophan. The chain recombines TRBV6-5 with TRBJ1-5; weak D call: TRBD1 (5 bases). The CDR3 covers 14 residues. V was cut by 0 bases and J by 6 bases, with 9 bases left in between. Germline CDR1 MNHEY, CDR2 SVGAGI. The CDR3 is CASSYSQGGQPQHL. The CDR3 region has the DNA TGTGCCAGCAGTTACTCGCAGGGAGGTCAGCCCCAGCATCTT.